The source of this T cell receptor (beta chain) is a study of identical twins' blood T cells. Study-level background: Roughly 12 libraries, six alpha and six beta, gave 50 million to 55 million reads. Study-level points and caveats: Twin similarity might stem from environmental factors, not only genetics. Top TCRbeta clonotypes were shared more with twin than unrelated donors.

The donors were healthy female monozygous twins, three pairs in total. Each CDR3 protein is one row after TCRdb ran MiXCR on the 5' RACE reads. This sample has roughly 340,000 distinct CDR3 sequences, with 28% found just once. About this clonotype itself: The antigen remains unidentified.

This CDR3 comprises 13 residues. CDR1 and CDR2 (germline): LGHNA, YSLEER. V was cut by 0 bases and J by 2 bases, with 4 bases left in between. The clonotype was recovered from a woman aged 18-50 years in good health. The source material was PBMCs. This chain joins TRBV4-3 and TRBJ2-5, with D hard to call. The CDR3 region has the DNA TGCGCCAGCAGCCAAGATGCGCAAGAGACCCAGTACTTC. This codes for CASSQDAQETQYF.